These 12 T cell receptor beta chains were all obtained from the same sample, sequenced in a study of blood T cell repertoires in COVID-19. Clones were sequenced by immunoSEQ multiplex PCR, and TCRdb holds only the in-frame ones, with some missing. The sample yields 100,000 to 150,000 clones, roughly 69% seen once. The source material was peripheral blood. The origin of the receptors is a woman in her 70s with acute or convalescent COVID-19.

CDR3 residues: CASSPSRGAHGEKLFF. Here the CDR3 DNA reads TGTGCCAGCTCACCCTCAAGGGGTGCACACGGTGAAAAACTGTTTTTT. V and J are TRBV18 and TRBJ1-4; D might be TRBD1 (5 bases). The V gene lost 3 bases and the J gene lost 7 bases, with 18 bases spanning the gap. Germline V gives CDR1 KGHSH, CDR2 LQKENI. The CDR3 has 16 residues.

This clone was observed a single time. The chain combines TRBV7-9 with TRBJ2-7; TRBD1 matches at 7 bases. Germline values: CDR1 SEHNR, CDR2 FQNEAQ (reference sequence). The junction had 8 bases not matched to a gene; V was cut back by 1 base and J by 5 bases. This CDR3 has 15 amino acids. The CDR3 sequence is CASSLGWDRRNEQYF. CDR3 nucleotides: TGTGCCAGCAGCTTAGGGTGGGACAGAAGGAACGAGCAGTACTTC.

The J gene is TRBJ2-7, the V gene TRBV5-6; no reliable D call. V was clipped by 0 bases and J by 5 bases, with 6 bases between them. The CDR3 loop spans 12 amino acids. In germline, CDR1 is SGHDT, CDR2 YYEEEE. In DNA, the CDR3 is TGTGCCAGCAGCTTGGACAGACACGAGCAGTACTTC. Encoded protein: CASSLDRHEQYF.

The chain links TRBV2 to TRBJ1-2; 10 nucleotides line up with TRBD1. V gave up 6 bases and J gave up 4 bases; unmatched junction bases: 5. The germline V gene has CDR1 SNHLY and CDR2 FYNNEI. This CDR3 comprises 14 residues. The CDR3: CASRDRGSFYGYTF. CDR3 sequence (DNA): TGTGCCAGCAGGGACAGGGGGAGCTTCTATGGCTACACCTTC.

This clone was counted once. Other DNA sequences in the sample encode the same CDR3. V usage is TRBV10-3 and J usage is TRBJ2-3, with D unclear. Deletions cut 0 bases from V and 3 bases from J, with 7 bases between. Germline values: CDR1 ENHRY, CDR2 SYGVKD. This CDR3 is 14 amino acids long. In DNA, the CDR3 is TGTGCCATCAGTGAGTCGAGTGGTACAGATACGCAGTATTTT. Protein sequence: CAISESSGTDTQYF.

The chain uses TRBV27 and TRBJ2-2; TRBD1 matches at 9 bases. Germline assignment: CDR1 MNHEY and CDR2 SMNVEV (reference sequence). V lost 6 bases to trimming and J lost 4 bases; unmatched junction nucleotides: 3. CDR3 length: 14 amino acids. The CDR3 is CASRGDRATGELFF. CDR3 DNA: TGTGCCAGCAGAGGGGACAGGGCCACCGGGGAGCTGTTTTTT.

This chain uses TRBV5-1 with TRBJ1-1; D is ambiguous. Germline-derived CDR1 and CDR2 are SGHRS and YFSETQ. CDR3 length: 13 amino acids. V lost 0 bases to trimming and J lost 8 bases, with 11 bases between them. CDR3 DNA sequence: TGCGCCAGCAGCTTGGCAGCCGGGTGGGAAGCTTTCTTT. Translated, it gives CASSLAAGWEAFF.

CDR3 bases: TGTGCCACCAGTGATTTGGGCGGGACCCGCACAGATACGCAGTATTTT. Its protein is CATSDLGGTRTDTQYF. The chain recombines TRBV24-1 with TRBJ2-3, with D tentatively TRBD2 (6 bases). Between the trimmed V and J ends, which lost 0 bases and 1 base, there was a span of 10 bases. CDR1 is KGHDR and CDR2 is SFDVKD in the germline V gene. The CDR3 is 16 amino acids.

This sequence joins TRBV5-4 and TRBJ1-3; perhaps TRBD1 as D (5 bases). Trimming shortened V by 3 bases and J by 0 bases, and 10 bases separated the two germline ends. In germline, CDR1 is SGHNT, CDR2 YYREEE (reference sequence). CDR3 length equals 15 residues. The CDR3 loop reads CASSSGGISGNTIYF. The CDR3 DNA sequence: TGTGCCAGCAGCTCCGGGGGGATCTCTGGAAACACCATATATTTT. Filled out from reference TRBV5-4 and TRBJ1-3, the complete variable domain reads ETGVTQSPTHLIKTRGQQVTLRCSSQSGHNTVSWYQQALGQGPQFIFQYYREEENGRGNFPPRFSGLQFPNYSSELNVNALELDDSALYLCASSSGGISGNTIYFGEGSWLTVV.

This clone has just a few counts. The rearrangement links TRBV10-3 to TRBJ2-3, with TRBD2 identical over 8 bases. Trimming at V came to 11 bases and at J to 0 bases, leaving 16 bases not matched to a gene. The CDR3 covers 17 residues. Germline CDR1 ENHRY, CDR2 SYGVKD. The CDR3, as DNA: TGTGCCTCGGGAGGGGGGGCACCTCCACCCAGCACAGATACGCAGTATTTT. It yields the protein CASGGGAPPPSTDTQYF.

Written as DNA, the CDR3 is TGTGCCAGCACAAAGCGGGGGGGCAATGAGCAGTTCTTC. Encoded protein: CASTKRGGNEQFF. The chain combines TRBV3-1 (or the pseudogene TRBV3-2) with TRBJ2-1, with TRBD2 matching 10 bases. This CDR3 contains 13 residues. Looked up from germline, CDR1 is LGHDT and CDR2 is YNNKEL (reference sequence). V lost 7 bases, J lost 6 bases, and 3 bases stayed unmatched.

The rearrangement links TRBV9 to TRBJ1-1; 9 bases are shared with TRBD1. Germline CDR1 and CDR2: SGDLS and YYNGEE. The CDR3 is 16 residues long. J was trimmed by 5 bases and V by 0 bases; bases with no gene match: 8. CDR3 in amino acids: CASSVGQGGYETEAFF. CDR3 DNA: TGTGCCAGCAGCGTAGGACAGGGGGGGTATGAGACTGAAGCTTTCTTT.